Listed here are 10 T cell receptor beta chains from one sample, sequenced in a study of shared clonotypes between healthy human individuals. The table came from immunoSEQ multiplex PCR; TCRdb's copy has only in-frame clones and leaves some out. This table holds 2.5 million or so clones, approximately 92% found once. Input material: naive CD4+ T cells sorted from blood. Subset meaning: CD45RA+ positively selected. Receptor source: a man between 18 and 35 years old in good health.

The V gene is TRBV4-1, the J gene TRBJ2-1; D ambiguous. V gave up 0 bases and J gave up 1 base, with 10 bases separating them. The CDR3 has 16 residues. From germline, CDR1 is MGHRA and CDR2 YSYEKL. The CDR3, as DNA: TGCGCCAGCAGCCAAGATCTGTGGACGTCCTACAATGAGCAGTTCTTC. This encodes CASSQDLWTSYNEQFF.

The rearrangement links TRBV7-2 to TRBJ2-1; 7 nucleotides line up with TRBD2. The CDR3 totals 15 residues. V was clipped by 1 base and J by 9 bases; unmatched bases: 9. Germline loops: CDR1 SGHTA, CDR2 FQGNSA. In nucleotides, the CDR3 is TGTGCCAGCAGCTTAGGTGGGGCGGGAGCAGGTGAGCAGTTCTTC. It yields the protein CASSLGGAGAGEQFF.

The chain couples TRBV6-4 to TRBJ1-1; 12 positions agree with TRBD1. Unmatched junction bases numbered 7, after V lost 1 base and J lost 7 bases. This CDR3 is 16 amino acids long. Germline V lookup: CDR1 MRHNA, CDR2 SNTAGT. Written as DNA, the CDR3 is TGTGCCAGCAGTGACTTACCGGGACAGGGGGCTGATGAAGCTTTCTTT. Protein sequence: CASSDLPGQGADEAFF.

The chain links TRBV5-4 to TRBJ2-1; weak D call: TRBD1 (6 bases). Germline loops: CDR1 SGHNT, CDR2 YYREEE (reference sequence). V was trimmed by 6 bases and J by 2 bases, leaving 15 bases between them. This CDR3 region has 15 residues. The CDR3 loop reads CASTVGGIPYNEQFF. CDR3 coding DNA: TGTGCCAGCACCGTAGGGGGAATTCCCTACAATGAGCAGTTCTTC.

The rearrangement joins TRBV7-6 to TRBJ2-5; 7 bases are a match to TRBD2. Germline-derived CDR1 and CDR2 are SGHVS and FNYEAQ. Trimming cost V 3 bases and J 5 bases; bases outside gene matches: 9. The CDR3 sequence is 15 residues long. CDR3 bases: TGTGCCAGCAGCTTGACCCAGCGGGGCCCGGAGACCCAGTACTTC. Translation gives CASSLTQRGPETQYF.

The genes are TRBV6-1 and TRBJ2-3; TRBD1 matches 10 bases. CDR1 is MNHNS and CDR2 is SASEGT in the germline V gene. The CDR3 contains 14 residues. With V trimmed by 6 bases and J by 5 bases, 5 bases remained unmatched. The CDR3 sequence is CASRTGGGIDTQYF. The CDR3 coding sequence is TGTGCCAGCAGGACAGGGGGCGGGATAGATACGCAGTATTTT.

CDR3 coding DNA: TGTGCCAGCAGCTTAGATTGGACAGGGAGGAGGAGAGAGACCCAGTACTTC. Amino acid sequence: CASSLDWTGRRRETQYF. The chain couples TRBV11-2 to TRBJ2-5; 8 bases map to TRBD1. The CDR3 runs 17 residues. Germline V gene sequence: CDR1 SGHAT, CDR2 FQNNGV. J was trimmed by 4 bases and V by 0 bases; bases with no gene match: 10. The full variable domain, rest sourced from reference TRBV11-2 and TRBJ2-5, is EAGVAQSPRYKIIEKRQSVAFWCNPISGHATLYWYQQILGQGPKLLIQFQNNGVVDDSQLPKDRFSAERLKGVDSTLKIQPAKLEDSAVYLCASSLDWTGRRRETQYFGPGTRLLVL.

On this clone: This CDR3 is also generated by other DNA sequences in the sample. The V and J genes are TRBV19 and TRBJ1-2, with TRBD1 identical over 7 bases. Looked up from germline, CDR1 is LNHDA and CDR2 is SQIVND (reference sequence). This CDR3 is 13 amino acids long. J was trimmed by 5 bases and V by 4 bases; bases with no gene match: 4. CDR3 nucleotide sequence: TGTGCCAGTAGTACGACAGGGACGTATGGCTACACCTTC. Protein: CASSTTGTYGYTF.

This rearrangement joins TRBV25-1 to TRBJ2-5; 10 nucleotides agree with TRBD1. The trim removed 1 base at V and 11 bases at J, leaving 13 bases unmatched. Germline CDR1 and CDR2: MGHDK and SYGVNS. CDR3 size: 16 residues. CDR3 loop: CASSESTGQGPPGQYF. The CDR3 DNA follows: TGTGCCAGCAGTGAATCAACGGGACAGGGGCCTCCTGGGCAGTACTTC.

The chain has TRBV6-5 and TRBJ2-7; no clear D. Germline lookup yields CDR1 MNHEY and CDR2 SVGAGI. The CDR3 spans 12 residues. Trimming removed 5 bases at V and 4 bases at J, with 9 bases between. The DNA of the CDR3 is TGTGCCAGCAGTGGGTGGGATTACGAGCAGTACTTC. Translating it yields CASSGWDYEQYF.